This T cell receptor beta chain originates from a study of a mutant IDH1 vaccine in newly diagnosed glioma. Across the whole study: Investigators started vaccination 4-6 weeks after radiotherapy alone, or with temozolomide cycles. Most patients had radiochemotherapy with temozolomide before enrollment; others had one alone.

Concerning this clone: Its target is unknown.

Germline assignment: CDR1 SEHNR and CDR2 FQNEAQ (reference sequence). The CDR3 runs 15 residues. V shed 2 bases and J 9 bases; nucleotides not matched to a gene: 4. The table came from immunoSEQ multiplex PCR; TCRdb's copy has only in-frame clones and leaves some out. The sample consists of fewer than 40,000 clones, 80% to 95% of them appearing once. The time point: week 47, end of study. The content of each vaccine dose was 300 ug of mutant IDH1 20-mer peptide, and topical imiquimod accompanied it. This chain uses TRBV7-9 with TRBJ1-6, with 10 nucleotides matching TRBD1. The receptor comes from a woman in her forties with glioma. Sequencing used PBMCs, obtained from a glioma patient whose treatment included an IDH1 peptide vaccine. Here the CDR3 reads CASSLRDRGGSPLHF. CDR3 nucleotides: TGTGCCAGCAGCTTAAGGGACAGGGGAGGTTCACCCCTCCACTTT.